The entry below describes one T cell receptor beta chain. Its antigen is still unknown. One base away there is no much larger clone; base qualities are not given. The CDR3 covers 16 residues, taking in both the cysteine and the phenylalanine. CDR3 DNA is the only sequence kept; it has 48 bases, read in frame from the first base. Here V drops 1 base and J drops 8 bases, and the junction holds 9 bases not matched to any gene. The CDR1 and CDR2 encoded by the germline V gene (reference sequence) are GTSNPN and SVGIG. Library creation used the immunoSEQ multiplex PCR assay. The authors' analysis ran thus. A statistical classification framework was built for diagnosing cytomegalovirus status from the catalog of TCR beta chain sequences. TCRdb limited this immuneACCESS table to in-frame rearrangements with V and J called. A share of clones is missing; checked studies link under half to unresolved V genes, and the rest is unexplained. That table gives V, J and clone size, and the DNA gave D and trimming. A total of approximately 100,000 clones appear in this sample, over 85% of them only once. Together, the top ten hold 0.95% to 1.3% of the sample.

The donors were included in the validation cohort of roughly 130 subjects, a group kept apart from the 666-subject first cohort. These data are taken from a study of cytomegalovirus exposure and HLA in healthy donors (dated by TCRdb to about 2017). In the study overall: According to a later analysis, the 120 or so validation repertoires were produced on the same platform as the 666 repertoires of the first cohort. The aim of the study was to test whether cataloging public T cell receptors could identify signatures of past pathogen exposure. A separate validation cohort of more than 100 different subjects was used in addition to the roughly 720-subject first cohort. High-throughput TCR immunosequencing, statistical association of individual TCRs with disease status, and machine learning were combined to predict cytomegalovirus infection status.

Overall study outcomes, separate from this receptor: A total of around 150 TCR beta chains were listed by the study as associated with cytomegalovirus. A later analysis found that TCRs clustered in the first cohort also tended to co-occur in the 120 validation repertoires, with roughly 95% of cluster scores above 0. A few of the identified cytomegalovirus-associated TCR beta chains were confirmed in vitro to be specific for cytomegalovirus antigens. Most TCR sequences were seen in very few donors, while some public TCRs were found in many individuals. The classifier was reported to diagnose cytomegalovirus status with high specificity and sensitivity in both the original cohort and the validation cohort. A later analysis had no HLA typing for the validation cohort, so co-occurrence there was scored across all 110 or so repertoires. According to the authors, the approach could potentially be generalized to other disease states and immunological phenotypes.

This receptor chain uses TRBV30 and TRBJ2-1; 12 bases in the middle match TRBD2. The clonotype was recovered from a woman in her twenties or thirties in good health and CMV-seropositive. Sequencing was carried out using PBMCs. The DNA sequence is TGTGCCTGGAGTGCTTTGACTAGCGGGAGTGGGTATGAGCAGTTCTTC. It specifies CAWSALTSGSGYEQFF.